This passage covers 8 T cell receptor beta chains from one sample sequenced in a study of CD8+CD57+ T cells in acquired aplastic anemia (dated by TCRdb to the late 2010s). Sequencing was carried out with an Illumina HiSeq 2000. Profiling of TCR beta VDJ combinations and CDR3 sequences used genomic DNA as the template. TCRdb redid the processing of the public reads, applying fastp at Q25 and MiXCR, and retained in-frame beta chains. CDR3 protein duplicates are merged, each entry listing the most common genes and DNA. Present in this sample are a few hundred thousand distinct CDR3 sequences, 30% to 40% of which were seen just once. The ten largest clonotypes hold 0.95% to 1.3% of the sample. The sample consisted of sorted CD4+, CD8+, or CD8+CD57+ T cells (not recorded which) from PBMCs. The receptors come from a human donor in good health, serving as a control.

V usage is TRBV7-3 and J usage is TRBJ1-1; tentatively, D is TRBD1 (6 bases). The CDR3 extends over 12 amino acids. V gave up 5 bases and J gave up 10 bases, with 14 bases separating them. The germline gives CDR1 SGHTA, CDR2 FQGTGA. The CDR3 region is CASSPPGGAAFF. CDR3 DNA: TGTGCCAGCAGCCCCCCGGGGGGCGCAGCTTTCTTT.

This rearrangement joins TRBV20-1 to TRBJ2-3; TRBD2 agrees at 10 bases. This CDR3 is built from 15 residues. V trimming: 3 bases; J trimming: 3 bases; junction bases outside the gene matches: 6. CDR1 and CDR2 from the germline V gene are DFQATT and SNEGSKA (reference sequence). CDR3 in amino acids: CSARVAGGTTDTQYF. In DNA form, the CDR3 reads TGCAGTGCTAGGGTAGCGGGAGGTACTACAGATACGCAGTATTTT.

This chain links TRBV10-3 with TRBJ2-1, with D uncertain. Trimming took 1 base from V and 5 from J, leaving 12 bases between them. Germline CDR1 and CDR2: ENHRY and SYGVKD. The CDR3 runs to 15 residues. This chain's CDR3 is CAISEWLEVNNEQFF. The CDR3 DNA is TGTGCCATCAGTGAGTGGCTAGAAGTCAACAATGAGCAGTTCTTC.

This clonotype has more than one count but fewer than ten. This sequence may be a read error, since a much larger clone differs from it by one base. The chain joins TRBV5-1 to TRBJ1-6; TRBD1 matches at 7 bases. The CDR3 spans 14 residues. The germline CDR1 and CDR2 sequences are SGHRS and YFSETQ. CDR3 protein: CASGLDRPNSPLHF. The CDR3 DNA reads as TGCGCCAGCGGCTTGGACAGGCCTAATTCACCCCTCCACTTT.

CDR3 in DNA: TGTGCGCCCCTGGCAGATACGCAGTATTTT. The encoded protein is CAPLADTQYF. The chain employs TRBV7-9 and TRBJ2-3; no clear D gene. CDR3 length equals 10 residues. Germline CDR1 and CDR2: SEHNR and FQNEAQ (reference sequence).

This clonotype was detected many times. This rearrangement joins TRBV20-1 to TRBJ1-1; D not certain. The CDR3 extends over 12 amino acids. Trimming took off 4 bases at V and 1 base at J, with 7 bases between the two ends. Germline loops: CDR1 DFQATT, CDR2 SNEGSKA (reference sequence). The CDR3 DNA follows: TGCAGTGCTACGAGACAGAACACTGAAGCTTTCTTT. Protein: CSATRQNTEAFF.

This sequence joins TRBV5-1 and TRBJ2-1; possibly TRBD2 for D (6 bases). CDR3 length equals 15 residues. Between the trimmed V and J ends, which lost 1 base and 0 bases, there was a span of 8 bases. Germline lookup yields CDR1 SGHRS and CDR2 YFSETQ. The CDR3 bases are TGCGCCAGCAGCTTGATCGGGAGCTCCTACAATGAGCAGTTCTTC. It translates to CASSLIGSSYNEQFF.

This clonotype was counted only a few times. The rearrangement joins TRBV3-1 to TRBJ1-3; no reliable D call. Per the germline V gene, CDR1 is LGHDT and CDR2 is YNNKEL (reference sequence). CDR3 size: 14 residues. V lost 4 bases to trimming and J lost 4 bases, with 11 bases between them. The CDR3 protein is CASSPGYEGNTIYF. CDR3 bases: TGTGCCAGCAGCCCGGGGTACGAGGGAAACACCATATATTTT.